The T cell receptor beta chain described here comes from a study of blood T cell repertoires in COVID-19. About the research overall: The analysed material was cDNA or gDNA that came from T cells, B-cell-depleted T cells, or PBMCs.

As originally analysed: Counts of nucleated cells, estimated from reference gene primer amplification, were obtained. Method: immunoSEQ multiplex PCR; TCRdb's copy keeps in-frame clones and lacks some. D and trimming come from the DNA, and the V and J calls and clone size come from that table. The sample carries roughly 180,000 clones, roughly three quarters recorded once. The CDR3 runs 16 residues. This clonotype was sampled from a woman in her fifties or sixties with active or convalescent COVID-19. Specimen: peripheral blood. This sequence joins TRBV1 and TRBJ2-5; TRBD2 is the table's D call and was not checked against the DNA. TRBV1 is annotated as a pseudogene. The CDR3 DNA reads as TGCACCAGCAGCCAAGGGTCGGGGGGGTTTCAAGAGACCCAGTACTTC. This codes for CTSSQGSGGFQETQYF.